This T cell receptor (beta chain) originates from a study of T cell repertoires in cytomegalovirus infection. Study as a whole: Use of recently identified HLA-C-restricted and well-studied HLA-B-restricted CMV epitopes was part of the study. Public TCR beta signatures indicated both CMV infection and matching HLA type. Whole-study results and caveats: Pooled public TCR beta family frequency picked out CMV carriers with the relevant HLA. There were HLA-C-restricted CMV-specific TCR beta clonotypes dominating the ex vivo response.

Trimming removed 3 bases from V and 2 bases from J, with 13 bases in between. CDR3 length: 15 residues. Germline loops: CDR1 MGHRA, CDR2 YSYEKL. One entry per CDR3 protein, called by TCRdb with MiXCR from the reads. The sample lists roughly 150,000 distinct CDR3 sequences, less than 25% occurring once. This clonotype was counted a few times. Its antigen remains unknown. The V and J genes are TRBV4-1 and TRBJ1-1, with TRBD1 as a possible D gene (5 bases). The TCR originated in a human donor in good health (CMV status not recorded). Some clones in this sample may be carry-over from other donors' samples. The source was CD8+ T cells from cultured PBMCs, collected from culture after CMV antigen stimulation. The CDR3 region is CASSHPGTANTEAFF. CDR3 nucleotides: TGCGCCAGCAGCCATCCCGGGACGGCAAACACTGAAGCTTTCTTT.